A single sample is the source of the 16 T cell receptor beta chains below, sequenced in a study of blood T cell repertoires in COVID-19. Sequencing used immunoSEQ multiplex PCR; TCRdb keeps in-frame clones, though not all of them. The data contain about 430,000 clones, 75% to 90% of them singletons. The sequenced sample was PBMCs or T cells enriched from blood (not recorded which). These TCRs come from a man between 25 and 39 years old who had recovered from COVID-19.

V gene TRBV5-1 combines with J gene TRBJ2-7; D possibly corresponds to TRBD2 (5 bases). V was clipped by 0 bases and J by 5 bases, with 15 bases between them. CDR3 length: 15 amino acids. Germline assignment: CDR1 SGHRS and CDR2 YFSETQ. The CDR3 coding sequence is TGCGCCAGCAGCTTGGCGCTTCGGGGTAGGGACGAGCAGTACTTC. It is translated as CASSLALRGRDEQYF.

The chain joins TRBV7-2 to TRBJ2-1; TRBD2 might be the D (6 bases). This CDR3 is 16 amino acids long. The germline CDR1 and CDR2 sequences are SGHTA and FQGNSA. V lost 5 bases and J 4 bases, leaving 18 bases between the germline ends. CDR3 sequence reads: CASSPGGPGTYNEQFF. CDR3 nucleotides: TGTGCCAGCAGCCCAGGAGGGCCGGGGACGTACAATGAGCAGTTCTTC.

The V call is TRBV9, the J call TRBJ2-7, with 8 bases matching TRBD2. Germline V CDR1 and CDR2: SGDLS, YYNGEE. This CDR3 region has 13 residues. The CDR3 reads CSSSGSGTHEQYF. The CDR3 nucleotides are TGTTCGAGTTCGGGTAGCGGGACCCACGAGCAGTACTTC.

The rearrangement joins TRBV10-1 to TRBJ1-6, with D possibly being TRBD1 (5 bases). Trimming left V 5 bases short and J 8 bases short, with 10 bases between. Germline V gene sequence: CDR1 WNHNN, CDR2 SYGVQD (reference sequence). The CDR3 sequence is 13 residues long. The CDR3 is CASSHRWDSPLHF. The DNA of the CDR3 is TGCGCCAGCAGTCACAGGTGGGATTCACCCCTCCACTTT.

The V gene is TRBV19, the J gene TRBJ1-5, with D perhaps TRBD1 (6 bases). The CDR3 loop spans 13 amino acids. The ends were cut back, 6 bases at V and 9 bases at J, with 15 bases in the middle. Germline V gene data show CDR1 as LNHDA and CDR2 as SQIVND (reference sequence). For the CDR3, the DNA is TGTGCCAGTAGGGGGGCCGTTTTACGGCCCCAGCATTTT. Protein sequence: CASRGAVLRPQHF. The variable domain in full, with the rest retrieved from reference TRBV19 and TRBJ1-5, is DGGITQSPKYLFRKEGQNVTLSCEQNLNHDAMYWYRQDPGQGLRLIYYSQIVNDFQKGDIAEGYSVSREKKESFPLTVTSAQKNPTAFYLCASRGAVLRPQHFGDGTRLSIL.

This chain links TRBV19 with TRBJ2-2; TRBD2 agrees at 8 bases. The CDR3 totals 16 residues. Germline V gives CDR1 LNHDA, CDR2 SQIVND (reference sequence). Trimming at V came to 8 bases and at J to 0 bases, leaving 8 bases not matched to a gene. In DNA, the CDR3 is TGTGCCAGTTACACTAGCGGAGGAGCGAACACCGGGGAGCTGTTTTTT. Protein product: CASYTSGGANTGELFF.

The chain has TRBV7-8 and TRBJ2-7; 14 bases match TRBD2. J gave up 3 bases and V 5 bases, and 6 bases lay outside the gene matches. The CDR3 runs 16 residues. CDR1 is SGHVS and CDR2 is FQNEAQ in the germline V gene. CDR3 nucleotide sequence: TGTGCCAGCAGCAGAAAAGGACTAGCGGGAGGCTACGAGCAGTACTTC. It is translated as CASSRKGLAGGYEQYF.

The genes are TRBV5-6 and TRBJ1-1, with no clear D. CDR3 length equals 15 residues. In germline, CDR1 is SGHDT, CDR2 YYEEEE. V lost 4 bases and J 4 bases, leaving 17 bases between the germline ends. In DNA form, the CDR3 reads TGTGCCAGCAGCAGACGCTCGGGGTGGTTCACTGAAGCTTTCTTT. Translating it yields CASSRRSGWFTEAFF.

This sequence joins TRBV6-1 and TRBJ1-2, with TRBD1 identical over 12 bases. The ends lost 4 bases at V and 4 bases at J; junction bases unmatched: 10. Germline values: CDR1 MNHNS, CDR2 SASEGT. CDR3 size: 17 residues. CDR3 loop: CASSVPGQGARGYGYTF. The CDR3 DNA reads TGTGCCAGCAGTGTGCCGGGACAGGGGGCGCGGGGCTATGGCTACACCTTC.

This chain uses TRBV7-7 with TRBJ1-4, with TRBD1 as a possible D gene (5 bases). The CDR3 has 15 amino acids. Germline CDR1 and CDR2: SSHAT and FNYEAQ (reference sequence). Trimming took off 1 base at V and 8 bases at J, with 14 bases between the two ends. CDR3 DNA: TGTGCCAGCAGCTTAGGAGCGGGGACCGGGGAAAAACTGTTTTTT. This sequence encodes CASSLGAGTGEKLFF.

J is TRBJ1-2 and V is TRBV6-5; D not resolved. V was cut by 0 bases and J by 5 bases, with 10 bases left in between. The CDR3 length is 14 residues. Per the germline V gene, CDR1 is MNHEY and CDR2 is SVGAGI. Written as DNA, the CDR3 is TGTGCCAGCAGTTACTCGAGAGGGTTTTATGGCTACACCTTC. Protein product: CASSYSRGFYGYTF.

This chain links TRBV5-1 with TRBJ1-5, with D maybe TRBD1 (5 bases). In germline, CDR1 is SGHRS, CDR2 YFSETQ. The CDR3 consists of 16 residues. Trimming removed 0 bases from V and 0 bases from J, with 10 bases in between. For the CDR3, the DNA is TGCGCCAGCAGCTTGGATTCGGGGGGTAGCAATCAGCCCCAGCATTTT. Translation: CASSLDSGGSNQPQHF. The variable domain in full, completed from reference TRBV5-1 and TRBJ1-5, reads KAGVTQTPRYLIKTRGQQVTLSCSPISGHRSVSWYQQTPGQGLQFLFEYFSETQRNKGNFPGRFSGRQFSNSRSEMNVSTLELGDSALYLCASSLDSGGSNQPQHFGDGTRLSIL.

This clone was recorded a few times. The V and J genes are TRBV6-4 and TRBJ1-6, with no clear D. CDR1 is MRHNA, CDR2 SNTAGT, per germline. The CDR3 length is 14 residues. The V end lost 3 bases, the J end lost 9 bases, and 12 bases lay between the germline ends. Written as DNA, the CDR3 is TGTGCCAGCAGTGAATTAGCAAGCCGTTCACCCCTCCACTTT. Protein: CASSELASRSPLHF.

This chain's CDR3 is CASSLRLAGVENIQYF. The CDR3 DNA follows: TGTGCCAGCAGCTTACGACTAGCGGGAGTCGAAAACATTCAGTACTTC. The chain has TRBV5-5 and TRBJ2-4, with 12 bases lining up with TRBD2. Germline lookup yields CDR1 SGHKS and CDR2 YYEKEE (reference sequence). The CDR3 loop spans 16 amino acids. Trimming at V came to 2 bases and at J to 5 bases, leaving 5 bases not matched to a gene.

This chain connects TRBV28 to TRBJ1-5; no clear D gene. This CDR3 comprises 15 residues. The V and J ends lost 6 bases and 2 bases respectively, with 14 bases between them. Germline CDR1 reads MDHEN; CDR2 reads SYDVKM. CDR3 amino acids: CASRTGIMGNQPQHF. The CDR3 DNA reads TGTGCCAGCAGGACTGGTATCATGGGCAATCAGCCCCAGCATTTT. Full variable domain (missing parts from reference TRBV28 and TRBJ1-5): DVKVTQSSRYLVKRTGEKVFLECVQDMDHENMFWYRQDPGLGLRLIYFSYDVKMKEKGDIPEGYSVSREKKERFSLILESASTNQTSMYLCASRTGIMGNQPQHFGDGTRLSIL.

The table lists this clone with a count of one. The CDR3 protein is CASRAGMTDTQYF. In DNA, the CDR3 is TGTGCCAGCAGGGCGGGAATGACAGATACGCAGTATTTT. J is TRBJ2-3 and V is TRBV3-1 (or the pseudogene TRBV3-2), with D tentatively TRBD2 (6 bases). The CDR3 runs to 13 residues. The germline V gene has CDR1 LGHDT and CDR2 YNNKEL (reference sequence). Trimming pared 6 bases from V and 3 bases from J, leaving 10 bases between.